Listed here are 3 T cell receptor beta chains from one sample, sequenced in a study of blood T cell repertoires in COVID-19. Using immunoSEQ multiplex PCR, the repertoire was profiled, and TCRdb retains in-frame clones only, with some absent. The table records 350,000 to 500,000 clones, about 90% of them present only once. The sample taken for sequencing was peripheral blood. The source is a man in his late teens or twenties with COVID-19, enrolled during active disease.

The chain recombines TRBV10-3 with TRBJ2-3; TRBD1 might be the D (6 bases). V lost 3 bases, J lost 5 bases, and 15 bases lay in between. The CDR3 spans 15 residues. Germline V gene lookup returns CDR1 ENHRY and CDR2 SYGVKD. CDR3 sequence: CAISDQGQGIDTQYF. In DNA form, the CDR3 reads TGTGCCATCAGTGATCAAGGGCAGGGGATAGATACGCAGTATTTT.

The chain couples TRBV19 to TRBJ2-1; TRBD2 is a possible D gene (5 bases). The CDR3 covers 14 residues. The V gene lost 0 bases and the J gene lost 9 bases, with 12 bases spanning the gap. Germline assignment: CDR1 LNHDA and CDR2 SQIVND (reference sequence). Written as DNA, the CDR3 is TGTGCCAGTAGTATAGATGAACTAGTGGGTGAGCAGTTCTTC. Translating it yields CASSIDELVGEQFF.

V and J are TRBV6-5 and TRBJ1-5; 7 nucleotides line up with TRBD1. J gave up 0 bases and V 5 bases, and 4 bases lay outside the gene matches. Looked up from germline, CDR1 is MNHEY and CDR2 is SVGAGI. The CDR3 loop spans 15 amino acids. CDR3 DNA: TGTGCCAGCAGTCCGCAGGGGGTTAGCAATCAGCCCCAGCATTTT. It specifies CASSPQGVSNQPQHF.